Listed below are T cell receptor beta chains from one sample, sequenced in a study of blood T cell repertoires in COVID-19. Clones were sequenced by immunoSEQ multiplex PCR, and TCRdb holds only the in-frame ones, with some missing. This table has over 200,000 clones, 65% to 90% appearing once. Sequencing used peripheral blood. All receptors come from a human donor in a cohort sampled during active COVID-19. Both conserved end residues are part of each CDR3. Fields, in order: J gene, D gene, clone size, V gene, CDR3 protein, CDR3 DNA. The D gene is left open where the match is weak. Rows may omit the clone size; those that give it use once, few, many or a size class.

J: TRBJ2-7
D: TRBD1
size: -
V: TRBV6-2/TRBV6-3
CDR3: CASSWPTGTTYEQYF
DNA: TGTGCCAGCAGCTGGCCGACAGGGACAACCTACGAGCAGTACTTC

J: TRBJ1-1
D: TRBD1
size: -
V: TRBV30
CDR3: CAWRPTGGTEAFF
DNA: TGTGCCTGGAGGCCGACAGGGGGCACTGAAGCTTTCTTT

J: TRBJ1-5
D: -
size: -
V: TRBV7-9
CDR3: CASSLGGRNQPQHF
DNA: TGTGCCAGCAGCTTAGGAGGGCGCAATCAGCCCCAGCATTTT

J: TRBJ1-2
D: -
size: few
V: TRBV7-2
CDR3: CASSLAGRNYGYTF
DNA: TGTGCCAGCAGCTTGGCGGGACGGAACTATGGCTACACCTTC

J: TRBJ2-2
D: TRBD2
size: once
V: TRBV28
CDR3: CASRGENTGELFF
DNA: TGTGCCAGCCGGGGGGAGAACACCGGGGAGCTGTTTTTT

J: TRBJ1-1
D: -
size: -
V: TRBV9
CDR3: CASSVGPRAETEAFF
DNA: TGTGCCAGCAGCGTAGGACCCCGTGCGGAGACTGAAGCTTTCTTT

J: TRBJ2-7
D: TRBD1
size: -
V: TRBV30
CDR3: CAWSVERGRQWEQYF
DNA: TGTGCCTGGAGTGTAGAGAGGGGGCGCCAGTGGGAGCAGTACTTC

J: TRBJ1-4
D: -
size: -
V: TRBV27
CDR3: CASSAQGEVNEKLFF
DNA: TGTGCCAGCAGTGCACAGGGTGAGGTTAATGAAAAACTGTTTTTT

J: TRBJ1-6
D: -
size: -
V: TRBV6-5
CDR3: CASSDRTNSPLHF
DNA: TGTGCCAGCAGCGACAGGACCAATTCACCCCTCCACTTT

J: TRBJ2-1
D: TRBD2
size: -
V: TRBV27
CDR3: CASRPRLAGASNEQFF
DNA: TGTGCCAGCAGACCCCGACTAGCGGGAGCATCCAATGAGCAGTTCTTC

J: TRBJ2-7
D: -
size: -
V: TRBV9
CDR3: CASSPTNSYEQYF
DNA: TGTGCCAGCAGCCCGACTAACTCCTACGAGCAGTACTTC

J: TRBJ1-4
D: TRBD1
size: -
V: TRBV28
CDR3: CASRNPGTGSNEKLFF
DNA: TGTGCCAGCAGAAACCCCGGGACAGGGTCTAATGAAAAACTGTTTTTT

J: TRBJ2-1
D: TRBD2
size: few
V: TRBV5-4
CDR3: CASSLGSGLAGEVFF
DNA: TGTGCCAGCAGCTTGGGGTCGGGACTAGCGGGAGAAGTGTTCTTC

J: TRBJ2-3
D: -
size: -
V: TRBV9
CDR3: CASSVVANPSTDTQYF
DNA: TGTGCCAGCAGCGTAGTAGCCAACCCTAGCACAGATACGCAGTATTTT

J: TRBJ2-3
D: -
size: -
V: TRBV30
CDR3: CAWSLETRRNTDTQYF
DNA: TGTGCCTGGAGTCTTGAGACTAGGAGAAACACAGATACGCAGTATTTT

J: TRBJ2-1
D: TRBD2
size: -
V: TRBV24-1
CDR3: CATSARGGSYNEQFF
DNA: TGTGCCACCAGTGCTAGGGGAGGGTCCTACAATGAGCAGTTCTTC

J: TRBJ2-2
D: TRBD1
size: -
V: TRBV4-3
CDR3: CASSHRGRDTGELFF
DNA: TGCGCCAGCAGCCATAGGGGGCGGGACACCGGGGAGCTGTTTTTT

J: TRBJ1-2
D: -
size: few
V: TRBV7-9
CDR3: CASSLTPPRGYTF
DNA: TGTGCCAGCAGCCTGACACCTCCCAGGGGCTACACCTTC

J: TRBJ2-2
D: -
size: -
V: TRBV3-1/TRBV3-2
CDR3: CASSLKGGVRTGELFF
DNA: TGTGCCAGCAGCCTCAAAGGGGGAGTCCGGACCGGGGAGCTGTTTTTT

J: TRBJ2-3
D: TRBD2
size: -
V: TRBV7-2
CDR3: CASSVAGTSGGDTQYF
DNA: TGTGCCAGCAGCGTCGCCGGGACTAGCGGAGGAGATACGCAGTATTTT

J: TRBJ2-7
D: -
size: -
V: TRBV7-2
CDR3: CASSLRRGQLTYEQYF
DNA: TGTGCCAGCAGCTTACGCCGAGGACAGTTAACCTACGAGCAGTACTTC

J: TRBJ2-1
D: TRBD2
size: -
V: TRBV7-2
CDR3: CASSSGLAKSYNEQFF
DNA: TGTGCCAGCAGCTCGGGACTAGCGAAATCCTACAATGAGCAGTTCTTC

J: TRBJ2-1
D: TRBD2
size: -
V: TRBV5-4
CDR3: CASSPWGTSGGNEQFF
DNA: TGTGCCAGCAGCCCCTGGGGGACTAGCGGGGGTAATGAGCAGTTCTTC

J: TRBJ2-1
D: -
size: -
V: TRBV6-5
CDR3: CASSLSSYNEQFF
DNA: TGTGCCAGCAGTCTGTCCTCCTACAATGAGCAGTTCTTC

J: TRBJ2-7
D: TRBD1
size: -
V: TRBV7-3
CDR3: CASSRTGGRDEQYF
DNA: TGTGCCAGCAGCCGAACAGGGGGCAGGGACGAGCAGTACTTC

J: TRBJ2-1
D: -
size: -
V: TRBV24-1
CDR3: CATSDFTSLGNEQFF
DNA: TGTGCCACCAGTGATTTTACTAGCCTGGGGAATGAGCAGTTCTTC

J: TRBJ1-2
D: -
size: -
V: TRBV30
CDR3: CAWTSPRRYGYTF
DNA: TGTGCCTGGACCAGCCCCCGGAGATATGGCTACACCTTC

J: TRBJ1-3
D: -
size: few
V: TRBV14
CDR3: CASSPGGSRYF
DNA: TGTGCCAGCAGCCCAGGAGGGTCTAGATATTTT

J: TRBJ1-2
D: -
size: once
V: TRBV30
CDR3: CAWSVTVNYGYTF
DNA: TGTGCCTGGAGTGTGACAGTGAACTATGGCTACACCTTC

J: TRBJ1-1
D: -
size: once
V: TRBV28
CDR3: CASTLRPGNTEAFF
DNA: TGTGCCAGCACCTTGCGTCCAGGGAACACTGAAGCTTTCTTT

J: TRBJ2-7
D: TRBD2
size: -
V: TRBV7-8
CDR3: CASSLVTSLSEQYF
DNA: TGTGCCAGCAGCTTAGTGACTAGCTTAAGCGAGCAGTACTTC

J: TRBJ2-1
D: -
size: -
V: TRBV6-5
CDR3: CASSPFGRRNNEQFF
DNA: TGTGCCAGCAGCCCGTTCGGGAGAAGGAACAATGAGCAGTTCTTC

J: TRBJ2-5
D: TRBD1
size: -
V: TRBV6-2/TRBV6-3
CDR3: CASSNRDRGPQETQYF
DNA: TGTGCCAGCAGTAACCGGGACAGGGGACCCCAAGAGACCCAGTACTTC

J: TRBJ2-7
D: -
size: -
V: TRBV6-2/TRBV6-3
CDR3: CASSYARVSEQYF
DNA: TGTGCCAGCAGTTACGCCAGGGTCTCCGAGCAGTACTTC

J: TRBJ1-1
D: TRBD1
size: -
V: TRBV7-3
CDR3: CASSISRDRGTEAFF
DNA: TGTGCCAGCAGCATAAGCCGGGACAGGGGCACTGAAGCTTTCTTT

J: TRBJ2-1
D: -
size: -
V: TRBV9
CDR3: CASSATSYNEQFF
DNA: TGTGCCAGCAGCGCGACTAGCTACAATGAGCAGTTCTTC

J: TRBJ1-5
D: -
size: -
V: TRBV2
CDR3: CASSEAGGANQPQHF
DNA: TGTGCCAGCAGTGAAGCGGGGGGGGCAAATCAGCCCCAGCATTTT

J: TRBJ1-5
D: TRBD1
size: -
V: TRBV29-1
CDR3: CSVLGQKNQPQHF
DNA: TGCAGCGTGTTGGGACAGAAGAATCAGCCCCAGCATTTT

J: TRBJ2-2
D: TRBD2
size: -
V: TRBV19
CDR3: CASSTSAGGGSNTGELFF
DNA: TGTGCCAGTAGTACCTCAGCGGGAGGGGGGTCGAACACCGGGGAGCTGTTTTTT

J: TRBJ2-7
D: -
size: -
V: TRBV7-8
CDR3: CASSLLSGGAYYEQYF
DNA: TGTGCCAGCAGCTTACTTAGTGGTGGGGCCTACTACGAGCAGTACTTC

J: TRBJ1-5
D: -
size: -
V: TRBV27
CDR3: CASSVDRNQPQHF
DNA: TGTGCCAGCAGTGTAGACAGGAATCAGCCCCAGCATTTT

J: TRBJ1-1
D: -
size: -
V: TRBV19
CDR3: CASNEGRTEAFF
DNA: TGTGCCAGTAACGAGGGGAGGACTGAAGCTTTCTTT

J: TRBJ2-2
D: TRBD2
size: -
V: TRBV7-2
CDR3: CASSSGGGFNTGELFF
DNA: TGTGCCAGCAGCTCCGGGGGGGGGTTCAACACCGGGGAGCTGTTTTTT

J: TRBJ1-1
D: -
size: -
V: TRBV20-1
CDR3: CSVSDGRAEAFF
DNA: TGCAGTGTTAGTGATGGGAGAGCTGAAGCTTTCTTT

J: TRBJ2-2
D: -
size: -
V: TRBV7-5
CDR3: CARSGTANTGELFF
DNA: TGTGCCAGAAGCGGGACAGCTAACACCGGGGAGCTGTTTTTT

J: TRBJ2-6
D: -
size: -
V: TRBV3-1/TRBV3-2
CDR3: CASSQPISGANVLTF
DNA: TGTGCCAGCAGCCAACCTATCTCTGGGGCCAACGTCCTGACTTTC

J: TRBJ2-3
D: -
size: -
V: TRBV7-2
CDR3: CASSLGGKGTDTQYF
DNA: TGTGCCAGCAGCTTAGGAGGGAAGGGCACAGATACGCAGTATTTT

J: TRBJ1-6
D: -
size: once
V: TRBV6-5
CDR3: CASTFRGLSSPLHF
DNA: TGTGCCAGCACTTTCAGGGGTTTAAGCTCACCCCTCCACTTT